This is a list of T cell receptor beta chains from one sample in a study of T cell repertoires in cytomegalovirus infection. TCRdb ran MiXCR on the reads and lists one entry per CDR3 protein. The sample includes about 770,000 distinct CDR3 sequences, 25% to 30% of them seen just once. Their target antigens are unknown. The sample in question was cultured CD8+ T cells from PBMCs, obtained from culture after CMV antigen stimulation. The receptors derive from a human donor in good health (CMV status not recorded). Some clones in this sample may be carry-over from other donors' samples. CDR3s include the opening cysteine and the closing phenylalanine or tryptophan. The D gene is left open where the match is weak. The listing skips clone size in some rows; elsewhere it reads once, few, many or a size class.

CDR3 length	D gene	J gene	V gene	clone size	CDR3 protein	CDR3 DNA
14	NA	TRBJ1-1	TRBV2	NA	CASSNRAGNTEAFF	TGTGCCAGCAGTAACAGGGCCGGGAACACTGAAGCTTTCTTT
14	NA	TRBJ2-2	TRBV6-6	few	CASTGTGNTGELFF	TGTGCCAGCACGGGCACAGGGAACACCGGGGAGCTGTTTTTT
14	NA	TRBJ1-2	TRBV10-2	NA	CASSPRGEGYGYTF	TGCGCCAGCAGTCCCAGGGGCGAGGGCTATGGCTACACCTTC
15	NA	TRBJ1-5	TRBV27	many	CASSSRKSFNQPQHF	TGTGCCAGCAGTTCCAGAAAGAGTTTCAATCAGCCCCAGCATTTT
15	NA	TRBJ2-7	TRBV5-8	NA	CASSPGRLPTYEQYF	TGTGCCAGCAGCCCCGGACGTTTACCTACCTACGAGCAGTACTTC
15	TRBD2	TRBJ2-1	TRBV19	many	CASSASGGPYNEQFF	TGTGCCAGCAGCGCTAGCGGGGGCCCTTACAATGAGCAGTTCTTC
14	NA	TRBJ1-5	TRBV7-9	few	CASSYDSSNQPQHF	TGTGCCAGCAGCTATGACAGTAGCAATCAGCCCCAGCATTTT
17	TRBD1	TRBJ2-4	TRBV19	NA	CASSIGTGKLAKNIQYF	TGTGCCAGTAGTATCGGGACAGGGAAGTTAGCCAAAAACATTCAGTACTTC
15	NA	TRBJ2-1	TRBV10-1	NA	CASSEREISYNEQFF	TGCGCCAGCAGTGAAAGGGAAATCTCCTACAATGAGCAGTTCTTC
16	TRBD2	TRBJ2-3	TRBV7-2	NA	CASSHLLSGGTDTQYF	TGTGCCAGCAGCCATCTTTTGAGCGGGGGCACAGATACGCAGTATTTT
15	NA	TRBJ2-5	TRBV7-9	NA	CASSLRGQTEETQYF	TGTGCCAGCAGCTTGCGGGGGCAGACAGAAGAGACCCAGTACTTC
15	NA	TRBJ1-6	TRBV27	many	CASSLGDGYHLSLHF	TGTGCCAGCAGTTTAGGGGACGGCTATCATCTATCCCTCCACTTT
17	TRBD1	TRBJ2-2	TRBV24-1	once	CATSDAGQGDYTGELFF	TGTGCCACCAGTGACGCGGGACAGGGGGACTACACCGGGGAGCTGTTTTTT
13	TRBD1	TRBJ1-3	TRBV12-3/TRBV12-4	NA	CASSFTGDNTIYF	TGTGCCAGCAGTTTTACAGGGGATAACACCATATATTTT
15	TRBD1	TRBJ1-3	TRBV7-6	NA	CASSAQRGPGDTIYF	TGTGCCAGCAGCGCCCAAAGGGGGCCGGGGGACACCATATATTTT
14	NA	TRBJ1-1	TRBV11-2	few	CASSLGFVNTEAFF	TGTGCCAGCAGCTTAGGATTCGTGAACACTGAAGCTTTCTTT
13	NA	TRBJ2-1	TRBV5-1	NA	CASSLEFGYEQFF	TGCGCCAGCAGCTTGGAGTTTGGCTATGAGCAGTTCTTC
15	TRBD1	TRBJ2-3	TRBV5-3	NA	CASSLNRGDGDTQYF	TGTGCCAGCAGCTTAAACAGGGGAGATGGAGATACGCAGTATTTT
15	NA	TRBJ1-4	TRBV7-6	NA	CANSPLQGSNEKLFF	TGTGCCAACAGCCCCCTACAGGGTTCTAATGAAAAACTGTTTTTT
15	NA	TRBJ1-1	TRBV3-1	NA	CASSQEGVLNTEAFF	TGTGCCAGCAGCCAAGAAGGGGTCTTGAACACTGAAGCTTTCTTT
16	NA	TRBJ1-1	TRBV28	NA	CASSLSGAGMDTEAFF	TGTGCCAGCAGTTTATCTGGGGCAGGGATGGACACTGAAGCTTTCTTT
17	TRBD1	TRBJ1-2	TRBV5-5	few	CASSHNLQGATNYGYTF	TGTGCCAGCAGCCACAATCTACAGGGGGCTACTAACTATGGCTACACCTTC
16	TRBD1	TRBJ1-1	TRBV14	NA	CASSDLTGTANTEAFF	TGTGCCAGCAGCGACCTGACCGGGACAGCGAACACTGAAGCTTTCTTT
15	NA	TRBJ2-7	TRBV27	few	CASSPVHEGPYEQYF	TGTGCCAGCAGTCCAGTACACGAGGGCCCCTACGAGCAGTACTTC
15	TRBD2	TRBJ2-1	TRBV7-3	many	CASSLGAGGLNEQFF	TGTGCCAGCAGCTTAGGGGCGGGGGGGTTAAATGAGCAGTTCTTC
17	NA	TRBJ1-6	TRBV4-1	NA	CASSQGDSLSYNSPLHF	TGCGCCAGCAGCCAAGGAGATTCACTCTCCTATAATTCACCCCTCCACTTT
13	NA	TRBJ1-3	TRBV19	NA	CASSHNGRSTIYF	TGTGCCAGTAGTCATAATGGGAGAAGCACCATATATTTT
18	TRBD1	TRBJ2-3	TRBV2	few	CASKSGTGLVKLTDTQYF	TGTGCCAGCAAATCCGGGACAGGACTGGTAAAACTCACAGATACGCAGTATTTT
18	NA	TRBJ1-4	TRBV4-3	few	CASSQDGGGAPFNEKLFF	TGCGCCAGCAGCCAAGATGGAGGGGGGGCACCCTTTAATGAAAAACTGTTTTTT
12	NA	TRBJ1-1	TRBV19	few	CASKGAGRGAFF	TGTGCCAGTAAGGGTGCGGGACGCGGAGCTTTCTTT
15	NA	TRBJ2-1	TRBV6-6	few	CASSAGPYRLEEQFF	TGTGCCAGCAGTGCCGGACCCTATCGCCTGGAGGAGCAGTTCTTC
16	TRBD1	TRBJ1-5	TRBV19	NA	CASERDRGEGFQPQHF	TGTGCCAGTGAGAGGGACAGGGGAGAAGGGTTTCAGCCCCAGCATTTT
16	NA	TRBJ2-3	TRBV7-9	few	CASSHHEKRGTDTQYF	TGTGCCAGCAGCCACCACGAGAAGCGTGGCACAGATACGCAGTATTTT
14	NA	TRBJ2-1	TRBV27	NA	CASGSKGSYNEQFF	TGTGCCAGCGGGTCCAAAGGCTCCTACAATGAGCAGTTCTTC
17	TRBD2	TRBJ2-3	TRBV7-6	few	CASSPGLAPTSTDTQYF	TGTGCCAGCAGCCCAGGACTAGCTCCAACTAGCACAGATACGCAGTATTTT
17	TRBD2	TRBJ2-3	TRBV6-5	NA	CASSLMGLAGREDTQYF	TGTGCCAGCAGTCTCATGGGACTAGCGGGGAGAGAAGATACGCAGTATTTT
16	NA	TRBJ1-5	TRBV28	NA	CASSFSGSGFDQPQHF	TGTGCCAGCAGTTTTTCTGGTTCAGGGTTCGACCAGCCCCAGCATTTT
15	NA	TRBJ1-3	TRBV27	few	CASMPGPISGNTIYF	TGTGCCAGCATGCCGGGACCGATATCTGGAAACACCATATATTTT
13	NA	TRBJ1-5	TRBV2	few	CASSEAYNQPQHF	TGTGCCAGCTCTGAGGCGTACAATCAGCCCCAGCATTTT
20	TRBD1	TRBJ1-1	TRBV7-9	many	CASSFPTRVGQGKINTEAFF	TGTGCCAGCAGCTTCCCAACTAGGGTGGGACAGGGAAAGATCAACACTGAAGCTTTCTTT
17	NA	TRBJ1-2	TRBV7-8	NA	CASSLGPRAERTYGYTF	TGTGCCAGCAGCTTAGGACCCCGGGCTGAACGTACCTATGGCTACACCTTC
17	TRBD1	TRBJ1-1	TRBV27	few	CASSLFPPTGANTEAFF	TGTGCCAGCAGTTTATTCCCGCCGACAGGGGCGAACACTGAAGCTTTCTTT
12	TRBD1	TRBJ1-1	TRBV6-1	few	CASSDPQGEAFF	TGTGCCAGCAGCGACCCACAGGGGGAAGCTTTCTTT
15	NA	TRBJ1-3	TRBV28	NA	CASSFGTGAGNTIYF	TGTGCCAGCAGTTTCGGCACTGGCGCTGGAAACACCATATATTTT
16	NA	TRBJ2-2	TRBV19	few	CASSIGYSPNTGELFF	TGTGCCAGTAGTATAGGCTACAGTCCGAACACCGGGGAGCTGTTTTTT
15	TRBD2	TRBJ2-1	TRBV6-5	NA	CASKSGGSSYNEQFF	TGTGCCAGTAAAAGCGGGGGGAGCTCCTACAATGAGCAGTTCTTC
15	TRBD1	TRBJ1-1	TRBV6-5	NA	CASSDGTGKGTEAFF	TGTGCCAGCAGTGACGGGACAGGGAAAGGCACTGAAGCTTTCTTT
10	NA	TRBJ2-3	TRBV20-1	few	CSGMGDTQYF	TGCAGTGGCATGGGGGATACGCAGTATTTT
16	NA	TRBJ2-1	TRBV15	NA	CATSRTRGPTYNEQFF	TGTGCCACCAGCAGAACACGGGGGCCCACCTACAATGAGCAGTTCTTC
18	NA	TRBJ2-3	TRBV4-3	few	CASSQEGTPGPPTDTQYF	TGCGCCAGCAGCCAAGAGGGGACGCCGGGACCGCCCACAGATACGCAGTATTTT
13	NA	TRBJ2-5	TRBV19	NA	CASSPRNQETQYF	TGTGCCAGTAGTCCTAGGAACCAAGAGACCCAGTACTTC
16	NA	TRBJ2-1	TRBV7-6	many	CASSLEGAGSYNEQFF	TGTGCCAGCAGCTTAGAGGGAGCAGGGTCCTACAATGAGCAGTTCTTC
16	NA	TRBJ2-1	TRBV7-6	NA	CASSLLTGGIGNEQFF	TGTGCCAGCAGCTTGCTTACGGGGGGCATAGGCAATGAGCAGTTCTTC
14	NA	TRBJ2-3	TRBV28	NA	CASSFKGGTDTQYF	TGTGCCAGCAGTTTTAAAGGAGGAACAGATACGCAGTATTTT
15	NA	TRBJ1-6	TRBV4-1	NA	CASSERGWGNSPLHF	TGCGCCAGCAGTGAAAGGGGCTGGGGGAATTCACCCCTCCACTTT
11	NA	TRBJ1-1	TRBV7-6	NA	CAGSPNSEAFF	TGTGCCGGCAGCCCGAACTCGGAAGCTTTCTTT
16	NA	TRBJ2-4	TRBV7-9	NA	CASSFQGNKAKNIQYF	TGTGCCAGCAGTTTCCAGGGGAACAAGGCCAAAAACATTCAGTACTTC
15	NA	TRBJ2-3	TRBV24-1	NA	CATSDYQSRADTQYF	TGTGCCACCAGTGATTACCAGTCGAGGGCAGATACGCAGTATTTT
13	NA	TRBJ1-1	TRBV15	NA	CATSRGSATEAFF	TGTGCCACCAGCAGGGGGTCGGCAACTGAAGCTTTCTTT
13	NA	TRBJ2-1	TRBV12-5	NA	CASGFGRYNEQFF	TGTGCTAGTGGTTTCGGACGGTACAATGAGCAGTTCTTC